These 19 T cell receptor beta chains came from one sample sequenced in a study of CD8 T cells in ankylosing spondylitis. One entry per CDR3 protein, called by TCRdb with MiXCR from the 5' RACE reads. The sample comprises 200,000 to 300,000 distinct CDR3 sequences, 24% of which are singletons, and about 0.6% rests with the top ten. Sample: blood, either unsorted or a sorted T cell fraction (not recorded which). All receptors derive from a male donor with ankylosing spondylitis or in good health (not recorded which).

This clonotype showed up just a few times. V is TRBV20-1 and J is TRBJ2-5, with TRBD2 matching over 13 bases. The V segment lost 5 bases and the J segment 3 bases; nucleotides outside the gene matches: 0. The CDR3 loop spans 13 amino acids. Germline V gives CDR1 DFQATT, CDR2 SNEGSKA (reference sequence). In DNA form, the CDR3 reads TGCAGTGCTGGGACTAGCGGGGAAGAGACCCAGTACTTC. Translation gives CSAGTSGEETQYF.

In this sample, this clonotype turned up once. The chain links TRBV9 to TRBJ2-7; unclear D gene. This CDR3 is built from 14 residues. The V and J ends lost 1 base and 2 bases respectively, with 10 bases between them. CDR1 SGDLS and CDR2 YYNGEE come from the germline V gene. The chain's CDR3 is CASSVSSSPYEQYF. CDR3 nucleotides: TGTGCCAGCAGCGTATCCAGCAGTCCCTACGAGCAGTACTTC.

This clonotype has ten or more counts. The rearrangement links TRBV29-1 to TRBJ1-2; 7 bases are a match to TRBD1. V gave up 6 bases and J gave up 2 bases; unmatched junction bases: 6. This CDR3 is built from 13 residues. Germline values: CDR1 SQVTM, CDR2 ANQGSEA. CDR3 sequence (DNA): TGCAGCGTCGGACAGGTCTCAAACTATGGCTACACCTTC. Its protein is CSVGQVSNYGYTF.

The J gene is TRBJ2-5, the V gene TRBV15, with TRBD2 matching 8 bases. The CDR3 has 15 residues. Trimming took 0 bases from V and 2 from J; bases not matched to a gene: 2. Germline loops: CDR1 LNHNV, CDR2 YYDKDF (reference sequence). This CDR3 is CATSRDPSGQETQYF. CDR3 DNA sequence: TGTGCCACCAGCAGAGATCCTAGCGGGCAAGAGACCCAGTACTTC. The variable domain in full, completed from reference TRBV15 and TRBJ2-5, reads DAMVIQNPRYQVTQFGKPVTLSCSQTLNHNVMYWYQQKSSQAPKLLFHYYDKDFNNEADTPDNFQSRRPNTSFCFLDIRSPGLGDTAMYLCATSRDPSGQETQYFGPGTRLLVL.

In its sample, this clonotype was seen many times. This chain connects TRBV5-1 to TRBJ2-2; D unresolved. Germline values: CDR1 SGHRS, CDR2 YFSETQ. Trimming took 4 bases from V and 5 from J, leaving 15 bases between them. The CDR3 totals 15 residues. The CDR3 sequence is CASSTSPTGTGELFF. CDR3 sequence (DNA): TGCGCCAGCAGCACAAGTCCTACTGGGACCGGGGAGCTGTTTTTT.

The chain is built from TRBV6-5 and TRBJ2-5, with D perhaps TRBD2 (6 bases). Looked up from germline, CDR1 is MNHEY and CDR2 is SVGAGI. CDR3 length equals 15 residues. V dropped 0 bases and J dropped 4 bases, with 12 bases sitting between them. CDR3 loop: CASSYSPGDGETQYF. The CDR3 DNA follows: TGTGCCAGCAGTTACTCCCCGGGGGACGGAGAGACCCAGTACTTC.

In this sample, this clonotype turned up many times. This rearrangement joins TRBV29-1 to TRBJ2-1; TRBD2 agrees at 7 bases. The CDR3 has 14 residues. Germline V gene lookup returns CDR1 SQVTM and CDR2 ANQGSEA. The CDR3: CTPPTIGGMNEQFF. CDR3 in DNA: TGCACACCGCCCACGATCGGGGGGATGAATGAGCAGTTCTTC.

The chain couples TRBV20-1 to TRBJ2-4; possible D gene TRBD1, 6 bases. Germline loops: CDR1 DFQATT, CDR2 SNEGSKA (reference sequence). This CDR3 comprises 12 residues. V lost 3 bases and J lost 4, with 7 bases in between. CDR3 loop: CSARDRKNIQYF. The CDR3 DNA sequence: TGCAGTGCTAGGGACAGAAAAAACATTCAGTACTTC.

This clonotype has only a few counts. The chain links TRBV29-1 to TRBJ1-2; D not resolved. V dropped 0 bases and J dropped 8 bases, with 10 bases sitting between them. The CDR3 runs to 12 residues. CDR1 SQVTM and CDR2 ANQGSEA come from the germline V gene. The CDR3 protein is CSVEDLGNGYTF. CDR3 coding DNA: TGCAGCGTTGAAGATCTGGGAAACGGCTACACCTTC.

This clonotype was detected a few times. V usage is TRBV20-1 and J usage is TRBJ1-5; the match to TRBD1 covers 9 bases. Germline-derived CDR1 and CDR2 are DFQATT and SNEGSKA (reference sequence). With 1 base clipped from V and 5 bases from J, the junction kept 6 bases outside the gene matches. CDR3 length: 15 amino acids. The CDR3 spells CSARGGTGWDQPQHF. The CDR3 DNA sequence: TGCAGTGCTAGAGGGGGGACAGGGTGGGATCAGCCCCAGCATTTT.

The chain joins TRBV11-2 to TRBJ2-3, with D maybe TRBD2 (7 bases). CDR3 length equals 16 residues. Germline values: CDR1 SGHAT, CDR2 FQNNGV. Deletions cut 5 bases from V and 7 bases from J, with 22 bases between. The CDR3, as DNA: TGTGCCAGCAGCCTACTTCCTGGAGGGGGGGGGTATACGCAGTATTTT. Translating it yields CASSLLPGGGGYTQYF.

This chain uses TRBV6-1 with TRBJ1-1; D may be TRBD1 (6 bases). V gave up 4 bases and J gave up 1 base, with 13 bases separating them. The CDR3 loop spans 15 amino acids. Germline CDR1 is MNHNS and CDR2 is SASEGT. In DNA form, the CDR3 reads TGTGCCAGCAGTGTAGGGACACTGAGGAACACTGAAGCTTTCTTT. It is translated as CASSVGTLRNTEAFF.

This clonotype was observed at least ten times. V usage is TRBV7-7 and J usage is TRBJ2-1; D possibly corresponds to TRBD1 (6 bases). With 1 base removed from V and 4 bases from J, the gap between germline ends came to 11 bases. This CDR3 spans 15 amino acids. CDR1 is SSHAT, CDR2 FNYEAQ, per germline (reference sequence). The CDR3 sequence: CASSLGGTPYNEQFF. The CDR3 region has the DNA TGTGCCAGCAGCTTAGGAGGGACACCTTACAATGAGCAGTTCTTC.

This clonotype has more than one count but fewer than ten. The chain joins TRBV20-1 to TRBJ2-6, with D possibly matching TRBD2 (5 bases). Deletions cut 3 bases from V and 4 bases from J, with 10 bases between. The CDR3 contains 14 residues. Germline loops: CDR1 DFQATT, CDR2 SNEGSKA (reference sequence). CDR3 in DNA: TGCAGTGCTAGCCGAACTAGGGGGGCCAACGTCCTGACTTTC. Residues: CSASRTRGANVLTF.

The J gene is TRBJ2-1, the V gene TRBV9, with a possible D match to TRBD1 (6 bases). The CDR3 covers 15 residues. CDR1 is SGDLS and CDR2 is YYNGEE in the germline V gene. The ends were cut back, 0 bases at V and 2 bases at J, with 9 bases in the middle. The CDR3 spells CASSVAGDPYNEQFF. DNA for the CDR3: TGTGCCAGCAGCGTAGCAGGGGATCCCTACAATGAGCAGTTCTTC.

The J gene is TRBJ2-5, the V gene TRBV9; a possible D gene is TRBD1 (5 bases). V was shortened by 1 base and J by 2 bases, with 12 bases between the two germline ends. The length of the CDR3 is 15 residues. Germline V gives CDR1 SGDLS, CDR2 YYNGEE. The CDR3 is CASSVNSGSQETQYF. The DNA for the CDR3 is TGTGCCAGCAGCGTAAATTCAGGGTCGCAAGAGACCCAGTACTTC. Full variable domain (remainder filled in from reference TRBV9 and TRBJ2-5): DSGVTQTPKHLITATGQRVTLRCSPRSGDLSVYWYQQSLDQGLQFLIQYYNGEERAKGNILERFSAQQFPDLHSELNLSSLELGDSALYFCASSVNSGSQETQYFGPGTRLLVL.

Ten or more counts support this clonotype. The chain links TRBV20-1 to TRBJ1-1; maybe TRBD1 (6 bases). V lost 5 bases and J 3 bases, leaving 13 bases between the germline ends. Germline loops: CDR1 DFQATT, CDR2 SNEGSKA (reference sequence). The CDR3 spans 13 residues. The CDR3 coding sequence is TGCAGTGCTTACAGAGGGGGGGACACTGAAGCTTTCTTT. Residues: CSAYRGGDTEAFF.

The chain joins TRBV5-4 to TRBJ2-3; D may correspond to TRBD1 or TRBD2 (5 bases each). The germline V gene encodes CDR1 SGHNT and CDR2 YYREEE (reference sequence). CDR3 length: 14 amino acids. V lost 4 bases and J 2 bases, leaving 11 bases between the germline ends. The CDR3 protein is CASSPLGDTDTQYF. Written as DNA, the CDR3 is TGTGCCAGCAGCCCCCTGGGGGACACAGATACGCAGTATTTT.

With respect to this clonotype: Possible read error: a much larger clone is one base away. The chain combines TRBV20-1 with TRBJ2-7; D is undetermined. The CDR3 sequence is 14 residues long. V lost 5 bases to trimming and J lost 9 bases, with 23 bases between them. From germline, CDR1 is DFQATT and CDR2 SNEGSKA (reference sequence). CDR3 DNA: TGCAGTGCTGTGGCAGCTGCGCTTTCCCACGTGCAGTACTTC. It is translated as CSAVAAALSHVQYF.